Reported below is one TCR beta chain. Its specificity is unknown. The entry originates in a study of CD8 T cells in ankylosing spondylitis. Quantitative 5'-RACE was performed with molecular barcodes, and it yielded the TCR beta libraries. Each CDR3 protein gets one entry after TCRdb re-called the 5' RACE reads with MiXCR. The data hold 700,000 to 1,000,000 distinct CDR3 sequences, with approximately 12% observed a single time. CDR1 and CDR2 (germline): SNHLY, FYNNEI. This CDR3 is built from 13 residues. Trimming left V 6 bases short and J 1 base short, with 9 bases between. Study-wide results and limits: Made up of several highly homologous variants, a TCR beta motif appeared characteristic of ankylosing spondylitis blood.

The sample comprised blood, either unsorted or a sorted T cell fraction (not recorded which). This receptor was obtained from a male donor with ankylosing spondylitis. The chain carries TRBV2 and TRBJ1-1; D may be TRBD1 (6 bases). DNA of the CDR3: TGTGCCAGCAGAACGACAGGGAACACTGAAGCTTTCTTT. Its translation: CASRTTGNTEAFF.